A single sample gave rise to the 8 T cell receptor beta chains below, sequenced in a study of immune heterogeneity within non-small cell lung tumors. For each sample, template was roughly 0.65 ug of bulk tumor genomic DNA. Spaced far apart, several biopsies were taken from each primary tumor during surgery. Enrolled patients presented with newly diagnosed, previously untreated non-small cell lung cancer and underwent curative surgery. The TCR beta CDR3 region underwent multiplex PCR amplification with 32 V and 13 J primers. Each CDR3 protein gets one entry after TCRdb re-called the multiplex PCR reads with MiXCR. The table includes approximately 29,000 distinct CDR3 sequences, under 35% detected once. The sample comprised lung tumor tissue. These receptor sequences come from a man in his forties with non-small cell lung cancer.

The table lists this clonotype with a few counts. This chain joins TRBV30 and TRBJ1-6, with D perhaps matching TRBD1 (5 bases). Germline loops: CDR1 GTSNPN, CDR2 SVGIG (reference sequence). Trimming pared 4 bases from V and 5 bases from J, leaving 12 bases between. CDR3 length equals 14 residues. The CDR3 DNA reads TGTGCCTGGACTACCGGGACCGATAATTCACCCCTCCACTTT. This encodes CAWTTGTDNSPLHF.

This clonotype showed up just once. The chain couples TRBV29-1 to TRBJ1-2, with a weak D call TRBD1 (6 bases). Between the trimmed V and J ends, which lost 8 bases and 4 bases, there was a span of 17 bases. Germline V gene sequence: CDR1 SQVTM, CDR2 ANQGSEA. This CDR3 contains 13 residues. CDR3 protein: CSFSEGGGYGYTF. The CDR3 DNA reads TGCAGCTTCTCGGAAGGAGGGGGCTATGGCTACACCTTC.

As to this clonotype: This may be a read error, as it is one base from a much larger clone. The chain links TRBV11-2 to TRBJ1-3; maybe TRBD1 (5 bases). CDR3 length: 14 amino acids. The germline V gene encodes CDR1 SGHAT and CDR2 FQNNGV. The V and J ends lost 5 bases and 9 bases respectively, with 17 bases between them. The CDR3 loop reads CASSTSYPGGTIYF. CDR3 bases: TGTGCCAGCAGCACAAGTTATCCCGGGGGCACCATATATTTT.

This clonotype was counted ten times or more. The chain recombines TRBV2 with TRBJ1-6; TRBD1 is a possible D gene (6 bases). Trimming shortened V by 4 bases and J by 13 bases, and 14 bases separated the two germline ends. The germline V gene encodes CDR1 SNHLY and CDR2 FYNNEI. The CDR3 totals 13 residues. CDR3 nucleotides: TGTGCCAGCAGTGCTACAGGGCACCTGCCCCTCCACTTT. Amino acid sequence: CASSATGHLPLHF.

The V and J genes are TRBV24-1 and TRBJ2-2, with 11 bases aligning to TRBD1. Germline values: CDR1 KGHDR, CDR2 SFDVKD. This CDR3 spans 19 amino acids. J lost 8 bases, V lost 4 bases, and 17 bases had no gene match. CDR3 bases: TGTGCCACCAGTGACCATGCAGGACAGGGGGCGACTTGGAAAGGGGAGCTGTTTTTT. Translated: CATSDHAGQGATWKGELFF.

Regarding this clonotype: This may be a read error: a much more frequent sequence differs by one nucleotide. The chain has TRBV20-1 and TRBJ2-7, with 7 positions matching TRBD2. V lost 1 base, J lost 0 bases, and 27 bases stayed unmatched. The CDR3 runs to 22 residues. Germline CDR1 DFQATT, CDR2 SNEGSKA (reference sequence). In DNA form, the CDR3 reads TGCAGTGCTAGAGCCCCCGCGATCGGGGGAGGGCCAACTTGGATGAGCTCCTACGAGCAGTACTTC. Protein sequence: CSARAPAIGGGPTWMSSYEQYF.

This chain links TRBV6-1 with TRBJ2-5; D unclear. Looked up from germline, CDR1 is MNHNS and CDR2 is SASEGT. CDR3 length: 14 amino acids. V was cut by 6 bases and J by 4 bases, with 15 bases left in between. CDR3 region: CASRHPPLRETQYF. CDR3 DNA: TGTGCCAGCAGACATCCACCGCTAAGAGAGACCCAGTACTTC.

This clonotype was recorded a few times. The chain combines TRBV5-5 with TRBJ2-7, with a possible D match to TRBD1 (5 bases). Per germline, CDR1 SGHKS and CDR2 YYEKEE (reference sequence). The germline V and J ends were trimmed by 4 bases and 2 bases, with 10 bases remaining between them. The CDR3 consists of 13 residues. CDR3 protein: CASSPGLAYEQYF. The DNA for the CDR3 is TGTGCCAGCAGCCCAGGGTTGGCCTACGAGCAGTACTTC.